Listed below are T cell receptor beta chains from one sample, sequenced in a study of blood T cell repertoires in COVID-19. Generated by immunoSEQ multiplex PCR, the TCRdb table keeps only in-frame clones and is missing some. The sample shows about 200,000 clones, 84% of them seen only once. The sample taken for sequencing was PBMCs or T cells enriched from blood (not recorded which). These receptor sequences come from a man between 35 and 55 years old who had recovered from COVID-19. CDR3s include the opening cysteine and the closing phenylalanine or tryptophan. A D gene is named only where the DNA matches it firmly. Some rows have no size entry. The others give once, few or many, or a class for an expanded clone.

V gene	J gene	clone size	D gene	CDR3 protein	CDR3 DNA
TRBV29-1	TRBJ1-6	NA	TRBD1	CSVEKGSGTGRTF	TGCAGCGTCGAAAAGGGGTCCGGGACAGGCCGCACCTTT
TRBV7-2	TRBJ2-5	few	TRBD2	CASSTQRGGVLETQYF	TGTGCCAGCAGTACTCAGCGGGGGGGCGTCTTAGAGACCCAGTACTTC
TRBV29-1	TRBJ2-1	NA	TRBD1	CSVNPGQGARNEQFF	TGCAGCGTTAACCCGGGACAGGGGGCGCGGAATGAGCAGTTCTTC
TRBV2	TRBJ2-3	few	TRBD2	CASSPRTSGGSDTQYF	TGTGCCAGCAGTCCTAGGACTAGCGGGGGGTCAGATACGCAGTATTTT
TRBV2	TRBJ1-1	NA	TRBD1	CASSPGQGYTEAFF	TGTGCCAGCAGCCCGGGACAGGGGTACACTGAAGCTTTCTTT
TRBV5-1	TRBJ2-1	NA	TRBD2	CASGIAGGYNEQFF	TGCGCCAGCGGTATAGCGGGGGGCTACAATGAGCAGTTCTTC
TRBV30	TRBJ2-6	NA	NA	CAWSSGAGANVLTF	TGTGCCTGGAGTTCAGGGGCTGGGGCCAACGTCCTGACTTTC
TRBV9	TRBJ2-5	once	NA	CASSVSRGQETQYF	TGTGCCAGCAGCGTATCAAGGGGGCAAGAGACCCAGTACTTC
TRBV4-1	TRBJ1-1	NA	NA	CASSQVADTEAFF	TGCGCCAGCAGCCAAGTTGCGGACACTGAAGCTTTCTTT
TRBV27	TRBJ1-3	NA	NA	CASSPRGGNTIYF	TGTGCCAGCAGTCCCCGAGGTGGAAACACCATATATTTT
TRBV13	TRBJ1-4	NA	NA	CASSLSPRVGAGSHTNEKLFF	TGTGCCAGCAGCTTAAGTCCTCGGGTAGGGGCCGGCTCCCATACTAATGAAAAACTGTTTTTT
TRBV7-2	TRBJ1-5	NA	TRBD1	CASSSAGTGSQPQHF	TGTGCCAGCAGCTCCGCCGGGACAGGAAGTCAGCCCCAGCATTTT
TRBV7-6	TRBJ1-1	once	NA	CASSSMEGKIGTEAFF	TGTGCCAGCAGCTCGATGGAGGGTAAGATAGGCACTGAAGCTTTCTTT
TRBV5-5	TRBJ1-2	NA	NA	CASSLAANYGYTF	TGTGCCAGCAGCTTGGCAGCTAACTATGGCTACACCTTC
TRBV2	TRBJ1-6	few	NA	CASMPRGNYNSPLHF	TGTGCCAGCATGCCCCGGGGGAACTATAATTCACCCCTCCACTTT
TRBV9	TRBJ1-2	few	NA	CASSHGPDYGYTF	TGTGCCAGTTCACATGGGCCGGACTATGGCTACACCTTC
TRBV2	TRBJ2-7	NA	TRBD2	CASRAGGYEQYF	TGTGCCAGTCGGGCGGGGGGCTACGAGCAGTACTTC
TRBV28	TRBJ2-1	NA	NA	CASSTRLLVLGARRDAGGNYEQFF	TGTGCCAGCTCTACTCGACTATTGGTGTTGGGGGCCCGTCGTGATGCCGGGGGGAACTATGAGCAGTTCTTC
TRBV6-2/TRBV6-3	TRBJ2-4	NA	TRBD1	CASSIDRAGRAKNIQYF	TGTGCCAGCAGCATAGACAGGGCGGGTAGGGCCAAAAACATTCAGTACTTC
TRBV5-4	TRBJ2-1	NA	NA	CASSLWGVQYNEQFF	TGTGCCAGCAGCTTGTGGGGGGTACAGTACAATGAGCAGTTCTTC
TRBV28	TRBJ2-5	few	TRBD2	CASSLSGGEETQYF	TGTGCCAGCAGTTTAAGCGGGGGAGAGGAGACCCAGTACTTC
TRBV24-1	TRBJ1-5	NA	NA	CATSPSTGWIDSNQPQHF	TGTGCCACCAGTCCATCGACTGGGTGGATCGATAGCAATCAGCCCCAGCATTTT
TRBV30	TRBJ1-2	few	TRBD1	CAWRDSGDREHFYGYTF	TGTGCCTGGAGAGACTCAGGGGACAGAGAGCACTTCTATGGCTACACCTTC
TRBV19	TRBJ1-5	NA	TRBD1	CATKPGTGVNQPQHF	TGTGCCACCAAACCCGGGACAGGGGTTAATCAGCCCCAGCATTTT
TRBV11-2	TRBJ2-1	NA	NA	CASSGDLKQVYNEQFF	TGTGCCAGCAGCGGGGATCTCAAACAGGTCTACAATGAGCAGTTCTTC
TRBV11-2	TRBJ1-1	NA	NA	CASSLAIGQGGTEAFF	TGTGCCAGCAGCTTGGCCATCGGGCAGGGTGGCACTGAAGCTTTCTTT
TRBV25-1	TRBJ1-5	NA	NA	CASSENRYSNQPQHF	TGTGCCAGCAGTGAAAACAGGTATAGCAATCAGCCCCAGCATTTT
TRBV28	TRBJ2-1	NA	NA	CASSLWPSSYNEQFF	TGTGCCAGCAGTTTATGGCCCAGCTCCTACAATGAGCAGTTCTTC
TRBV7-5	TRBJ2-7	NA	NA	CARFGAPKSGGVLYYEQYF	TGTGCCAGATTTGGAGCTCCCAAAAGCGGGGGGGTACTATATTACGAGCAGTACTTC
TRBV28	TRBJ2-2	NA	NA	CASSILGGVNTGELFF	TGTGCCAGCAGCATACTTGGCGGGGTGAACACCGGGGAGCTGTTTTTT
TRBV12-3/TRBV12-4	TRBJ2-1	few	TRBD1	CASSRDRGAGQFF	TGTGCCAGCAGTCGCGACAGGGGCGCGGGGCAGTTCTTC
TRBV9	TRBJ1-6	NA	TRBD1	CASSQSGTANSPLHF	TGTGCCAGCAGCCAGTCCGGGACAGCTAATTCACCCCTCCACTTT
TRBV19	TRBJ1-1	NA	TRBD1	CASSFGQGRSTEAFF	TGTGCCAGTAGTTTTGGACAGGGTCGGAGCACTGAAGCTTTCTTT
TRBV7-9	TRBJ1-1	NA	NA	CASSRKGTNTEAFF	TGTGCCAGCAGCCGCAAAGGGACTAACACTGAAGCTTTCTTT
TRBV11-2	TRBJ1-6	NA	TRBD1	CASSFGTEHSPLHF	TGTGCCAGCAGCTTCGGGACAGAACATTCACCCCTCCACTTT
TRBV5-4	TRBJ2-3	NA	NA	CASSTGSRGGTDTQYF	TGTGCCAGCAGCACAGGGTCACGGGGTGGCACAGATACGCAGTATTTT
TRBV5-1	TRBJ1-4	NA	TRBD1	CASSLGTGLNEKLFF	TGCGCCAGCAGCTTAGGGACAGGGCTTAATGAAAAACTGTTTTTT
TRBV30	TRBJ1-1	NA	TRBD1	CALSRDRYEAFF	TGTGCCTTGTCCCGGGACAGGTATGAAGCTTTCTTT
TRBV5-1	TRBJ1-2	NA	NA	CASSLTVSDYGYTF	TGCGCCAGCAGCTTGACAGTGTCTGACTATGGCTACACCTTC
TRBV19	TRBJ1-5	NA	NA	CASSNSPGQSSQPQHF	TGTGCCAGTAGTAACAGTCCAGGACAGAGCAGTCAGCCCCAGCATTTT
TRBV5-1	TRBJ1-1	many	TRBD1	CASSLSGTASEAFF	TGCGCCAGCAGCTTATCCGGGACAGCCTCTGAAGCTTTCTTT
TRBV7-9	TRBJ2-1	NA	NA	CASSLDRGMDEQFF	TGTGCCAGCAGCTTAGATCGAGGTATGGATGAGCAGTTCTTC
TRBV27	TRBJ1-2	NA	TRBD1	CAVLDRGPNYGYTF	TGTGCCGTCCTAGACAGGGGCCCTAACTATGGCTACACCTTC
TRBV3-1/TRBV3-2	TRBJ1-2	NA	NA	CASSQAGVYGYTF	TGTGCCAGCAGCCAAGCGGGTGTCTATGGCTACACCTTC
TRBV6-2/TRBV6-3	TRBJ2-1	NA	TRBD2	CASSLKRGRQFF	TGTGCCAGCAGTTTGAAGCGGGGGCGGCAGTTCTTC
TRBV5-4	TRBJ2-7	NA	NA	CASSLGGGRDHEQYF	TGTGCCAGCAGCCTTGGGGGGGGCCGCGACCACGAGCAGTACTTC